A selection of T cell receptor beta chains follows, all from one sample in a study of CD8+CD57+ T cells in acquired aplastic anemia. TCRdb reprocessed the reads via MiXCR and lists one record per CDR3 protein. The sample records about 110,000 distinct CDR3 sequences, less than 65% being singletons. The source material was sorted CD4+, CD8+, or CD8+CD57+ T cells (not recorded which) from PBMCs. The origin of the receptors is a human donor in good health, serving as a control. The CDR3 runs from the conserved cysteine through the conserved F or W. The D gene is left open where the match is weak. Clone sizes are given selectively: once, few, many, or a class where the clone is expanded.

j_call v_call d_call clone_size cdr3_aa cdr3_nt
TRBJ2-7 TRBV5-6 . . CASSTNPGAYEQYF TGTGCCAGCAGCACGAACCCGGGTGCCTACGAGCAGTACTTC
TRBJ2-7 TRBV10-3 . once CAISESTGKHF TGTGCCATCAGTGAGTCAACAGGGAAGCACTTC
TRBJ2-7 TRBV5-1 TRBD2 once CASRVAGGSYEQYF TGCGCCAGCAGGGTGGCGGGGGGCTCCTACGAGCAGTACTTC
TRBJ1-2 TRBV29-1 TRBD1 . CSVGWAGGYGYTF TGCAGCGTTGGATGGGCAGGGGGCTATGGCTACACCTTC
TRBJ2-7 TRBV20-1 . . CSASSRTGYEQYF TGCAGTGCTAGCTCCAGGACTGGCTACGAGCAGTACTTC
TRBJ2-3 TRBV4-1 TRBD2 . CASSQQYLTSGSTDTQYF TGCGCCAGCAGCCAACAGTACTTGACTAGCGGGAGCACAGATACGCAGTATTTT
TRBJ1-1 TRBV10-3 TRBD1 . CAISSNRGEFAEAFF TGTGCCATCAGCTCTAACAGGGGGGAGTTCGCTGAAGCTTTCTTT
TRBJ2-2 TRBV7-3 . . CASLGNTGELFF TGTGCCAGCCTAGGGAACACCGGGGAGCTGTTTTTT
TRBJ2-1 TRBV29-1 TRBD2 . CSVGQLAGVYNEQFF TGCAGCGTTGGGCAACTAGCGGGGGTATACAATGAGCAGTTCTTC
TRBJ2-7 TRBV27 TRBD2 . CASSLSEGGGIKNEQYF TGTGCCAGCAGCTTGTCGGAGGGCGGGGGGATCAAAAACGAGCAGTACTTC
TRBJ2-7 TRBV29-1 TRBD2 . CSVEDHQRGDYEQYF TGCAGCGTTGAAGATCATCAACGGGGGGACTACGAGCAGTACTTC
TRBJ1-2 TRBV7-3 TRBD1 few CASSPGQGTDGYTF TGTGCCAGCAGCCCAGGACAGGGGACCGATGGCTACACCTTC
TRBJ1-2 TRBV28 TRBD1 . CASSLLYRGLDYGYTF TGTGCCAGCAGTTTACTCTACAGGGGACTAGACTATGGCTACACCTTC
TRBJ1-4 TRBV9 . . CASSVEEGGVTNEKLFF TGTGCCAGCAGCGTAGAGGAAGGGGGTGTAACTAATGAAAAACTGTTTTTT
TRBJ1-1 TRBV19 . . CASSMVGGTEAFF TGTGCCAGTAGTATGGTCGGAGGCACTGAAGCTTTCTTT
TRBJ1-2 TRBV5-4 TRBD1 many CASSETGGDYGYTF TGTGCCAGCAGCGAGACAGGGGGCGACTATGGCTACACCTTC
TRBJ1-5 TRBV5-1 . many CASSLAQNQPQHF TGCGCCAGCAGCTTGGCGCAGAATCAGCCCCAGCATTTT
TRBJ1-1 TRBV25-1 . once CASGGSGEGDTEAFF TGTGCCAGCGGTGGAAGTGGGGAGGGGGACACTGAAGCTTTCTTT
TRBJ2-6 TRBV19 TRBD1 . CASSQTGYGANVLTF TGTGCCAGTAGCCAGACAGGGTATGGGGCCAACGTCCTGACTTTC
TRBJ2-1 TRBV6-1 . . CDSSEEGSPYNEQFF TGTGACAGCAGTGAGGAGGGCAGCCCCTACAATGAGCAGTTCTTC
TRBJ2-3 TRBV15 . few CATSREAGYLSTDTQYF TGTGCCACCAGCAGAGAGGCAGGGTATCTAAGCACAGATACGCAGTATTTT
TRBJ1-2 TRBV5-1 . . CASSMDCATASANYGYTF TGCGCCAGCAGCATGGACTGTGCCACCGCGAGCGCTAACTATGGCTACACCTTC
TRBJ1-2 TRBV2 TRBD1 . CASRRDSGYGYTF TGTGCCAGCAGAAGGGACAGCGGATATGGCTACACCTTC
TRBJ2-7 TRBV4-1 . many CASSQERTGGHISYEQYF TGCGCCAGCAGCCAAGAGAGAACGGGGGGACACATCTCCTACGAGCAGTACTTC
TRBJ2-7 TRBV6-5 TRBD1 many CASSYSIGTDSYEQYF TGTGCCAGCAGTTACTCGATCGGGACAGACTCCTACGAGCAGTACTTC
TRBJ2-7 TRBV2 . . CASSFSGLESYEQYF TGTGCCAGCAGTTTTTCGGGACTTGAGTCCTACGAGCAGTACTTC
TRBJ1-4 TRBV10-2 . few CASRYQGGNEKLFF TGTGCCAGCAGATACCAGGGAGGAAACGAAAAACTGTTTTTT
TRBJ1-2 TRBV29-1 TRBD1 many CSISGTGVVNYGYTF TGCAGCATATCCGGGACAGGGGTCGTTAACTATGGCTACACCTTC
TRBJ2-1 TRBV7-6 . many CASSRSGGEIHEQFF TGTGCCAGCAGCCGTTCGGGGGGCGAAATCCATGAGCAGTTCTTC
TRBJ1-5 TRBV5-5 TRBD1 many CASSATGGIVQPQHF TGTGCCAGCAGCGCGACAGGGGGAATTGTTCAGCCCCAGCATTTT
TRBJ2-1 TRBV24-1 . once CATSESRLKNEQFF TGTGCCACCAGTGAGTCTAGGTTAAAGAATGAGCAGTTCTTC
TRBJ2-7 TRBV2 TRBD2 many CASSDRDGRASEQYF TGTGCCAGCAGTGACCGGGACGGGAGGGCTTCCGAGCAGTACTTC
TRBJ1-3 TRBV29-1 . . CSSPGVYF TGCAGCTCCCCGGGGGTATATTTT
TRBJ1-3 TRBV19 . once CASSKDSRTSGNTIYF TGTGCCAGTAGTAAAGACAGTAGGACCTCTGGAAACACCATATATTTT
TRBJ2-7 TRBV6-2/TRBV6-3 . many CASSYDVGLSTYEQYF TGTGCCAGCAGTTACGACGTGGGGCTTTCGACCTACGAGCAGTACTTC
TRBJ2-3 TRBV20-1 TRBD2 many CSACGASGTPDTQYF TGCAGTGCCTGCGGGGCTAGCGGGACCCCGGATACGCAGTATTTT
TRBJ2-1 TRBV20-1 TRBD1 . CSAPTGTGTNEQFF TGCAGTGCTCCGACCGGGACAGGGACCAATGAGCAGTTCTTC